A selection of T cell receptor beta chains follows, all from one sample in a study of cytomegalovirus exposure and HLA in healthy donors. Repertoires were generated with immunoSEQ multiplex PCR, while TCRdb's copy carries only in-frame clones and drops some. This sample has some 170,000 clones, with 77% found just once. The sequenced sample consisted of PBMCs. These receptors came from a woman aged 60-75 years in good health and CMV-seropositive. Both conserved end residues are part of each CDR3. The D gene is left open where the match is weak. Expanded clones get a size class; other rows say once, few or many, or leave the size out.

TGTGCCAGCTCACTGACAGTTGGTGGAGAAAAACTGTTTTTT,CASSLTVGGEKLFF,.,TRBV18,TRBJ1-4,.
TGTGCCAGCAGCTTAAAACCAGCGGGGGGAGAGACCCAGTACTTC,CASSLKPAGGETQYF,TRBD2,TRBV7-2,TRBJ2-5,few
TGTGCCAGCAACGGGGGGAGCTCCTACAATGAGCAGTTCTTC,CASNGGSSYNEQFF,TRBD2,TRBV9,TRBJ2-1,.
TGTGCCAGCAGGGGGGGGACTAGCGACTCCTACGAGCAGTACTTC,CASRGGTSDSYEQYF,TRBD2,TRBV2,TRBJ2-7,.
TGTGCCAGCAGCTTGGGGGGAAACTCCTACGAGCAGTACTTC,CASSLGGNSYEQYF,.,TRBV7-6,TRBJ2-7,.
TGTGCCAGCTCACCTTGGACAGGGGCTAATTCACCCCTCCACTTT,CASSPWTGANSPLHF,TRBD1,TRBV18,TRBJ1-6,.
TGTGCCAGCTCAGTGGACAGAACTGGAGCTTTCTTT,CASSVDRTGAFF,.,TRBV18,TRBJ1-1,few
TGTGCCAGCAGCCAATCTCAGAATCAGCCCCAGCATTTT,CASSQSQNQPQHF,.,TRBV4-2,TRBJ1-5,few
TGTGCCAGCATGAACACCCGCTATGGCTACACCTTC,CASMNTRYGYTF,.,TRBV25-1,TRBJ1-2,.
TGTGCCAGCAGCCCGAGCGGGCTTAATGAGCAGTTCTTC,CASSPSGLNEQFF,.,TRBV6-4,TRBJ2-1,.
TGTGCCAGCAGCCTGGGACAGGGGATCACCTACGAGCAGTACTTC,CASSLGQGITYEQYF,TRBD1,TRBV11-3,TRBJ2-7,.
TGCGCCAGCAGTTCCCAATTTAATGAAAAACTGTTTTTT,CASSSQFNEKLFF,.,TRBV4-3,TRBJ1-4,.
TGCGCCAGCAGCCAAGACCGCAGGCTTACAACTAATGAAAAACTGTTTTTT,CASSQDRRLTTNEKLFF,.,TRBV4-1,TRBJ1-4,.
TGTGCCAGCAGAGCAGCGGGGGTCCCGGAGACCCAGTACTTC,CASRAAGVPETQYF,TRBD2,TRBV6-5,TRBJ2-5,.
TGTGCCAGCAGCTTGGCCCCCGACACTGAAGCTTTCTTT,CASSLAPDTEAFF,.,TRBV5-6,TRBJ1-1,.
TGTGCCAGTTCCCTCCGCCTCGGCGGCCTCTCTGGAAACACCATATATTTT,CASSLRLGGLSGNTIYF,.,TRBV19,TRBJ1-3,.
TGTGCCAGTAGTTCTTGGACAGGGAGCTCCTACGAGCAGTACTTC,CASSSWTGSSYEQYF,TRBD1,TRBV19,TRBJ2-7,.
TGTGCCAGCAGTTTAGCGGGCGTTGAAGCTTTCTTT,CASSLAGVEAFF,.,TRBV28,TRBJ1-1,.